This T cell receptor beta chain was found in a study of blood T cell repertoires in COVID-19 (dated by TCRdb to the early 2020s). Study-wide context: Samples covering the acute and convalescent phases of COVID-19 were provided by collaborators in the United States, Italy and Spain. The prospective study material was composed of cDNA or gDNA derived from T cells, B-cell-depleted T cells, or PBMCs. The dataset comprised deeply sampled blood TCRbeta repertoires from subjects exposed to, actively infected with, or recovered from COVID-19. The repertoires were released in a freely available public database meant as a resource for research on the immune response to SARS-CoV-2. The samples were drawn from the first 160 participants of the ongoing ImmuneRACE study and from 1,254 subjects provided by 6 global collaborators. Sample metadata almost always included a de-identified subject ID, COVID-19 status, age in years and sex. Where available, HLA class I and class II types were obtained from metadata supplied by the sample provider rather than from assay-based typing.

The immunoSEQ Assay, a bias-controlled multiplex PCR, was used to amplify TCRbeta CDR3 regions from genomic DNA. The paper's data handling went like this. The number of nucleated cells in each sample was estimated from the amplification of reference gene primers within the assay. To quantify the absolute abundance of each unique TCRbeta CDR3 rearrangement, sequence reads were collapsed and filtered. For each sample, productive Simpson clonality was calculated as the square root of Simpson's diversity index across productive rearrangements. TCRdb's version of the immuneACCESS table is confined to in-frame rearrangements and falls short of the full clone set. An unresolved V gene accounts for under half of the shortfall where checked; the remainder is of unknown origin. V and J calls and clone size are given by that table; D and trimming were obtained from the DNA. The sample table holds 150,000 or so clones, of which roughly 82% were seen once. The top ten clones comprise about 6.8% of the sample.

Overall study outcomes, separate from this receptor: Clinical and demographic metadata were provided uncurated, with the amount varying by source and participant.

Points on this clone: Its cognate antigen has yet to be identified. No base qualities exist here, and no much larger clone lies one base off it.

Collaborating institutions collected whole blood in K2EDTA tubes following their own protocols. Collaborator samples were shipped for TCRbeta analysis as frozen whole blood, isolated PBMCs, or DNA extracted from either sample type. The CDR3 runs 17 amino acids, cysteine and phenylalanine included. Left in the record is the CDR3 DNA by itself, 51 bases read in frame from the first base. Unmatched junction bases come to 7, with V trimmed by 5 bases and J by 0 bases. As encoded in the germline V gene, CDR1 is SGHRS while CDR2 is YFSETQ. The sequence links TRBV5-1 to TRBJ1-6, with 8 central nucleotides matching TRBD1. Specimen: peripheral blood. The clonotype comes from a woman between 45 and 60 years old in a cohort sampled during active or convalescent COVID-19. The DNA sequence reads TGCGCCAGCAGACCCTCAGGGGGCCTCTCCTATAATTCACCCCTCCACTTT. Translated, this gives CASRPSGGLSYNSPLHF.